This is a list of T cell receptor beta chains from one sample in a study of control samples from healthy donors and cancer patients. Libraries were prepared by immunoSEQ multiplex PCR; TCRdb keeps only in-frame clonotypes and omits some of them. The sample consists of just over 150,000 clones, approximately 96% of them appearing once. The sequencing sample was made of blood. These receptor sequences come from a woman in her 40s in good health. The CDR3 runs from the conserved cysteine through the conserved F or W. D genes are given only for firm matches. Clone size is not always given. Where it is, it says once, few, many or a class for expanded clones.

clone_size	v_call	cdr3_length	j_call	d_call	cdr3_nt	cdr3_aa
.	TRBV9	16	TRBJ1-1	.	TGTGCCAGCAGCGTAGGTCCAGCAGGTGCGAACACTGAAGCTTTCTTT	CASSVGPAGANTEAFF
few	TRBV7-8	18	TRBJ2-5	TRBD2	TGTGCCAGCAGCTTAGCGAGACTAGCGGGAGGGCCGGGTGAGACCCAGTACTTC	CASSLARLAGGPGETQYF
few	TRBV6-2/TRBV6-3	13	TRBJ1-2	.	TGTGCCAGCAGTTACGACGGTACCTATGGCTACACCTTC	CASSYDGTYGYTF
.	TRBV7-8	16	TRBJ2-7	TRBD2	TGTGCCAGCAGCTTCGAACTAGCGGGAGTGGCCTACGAGCAGTACTTC	CASSFELAGVAYEQYF
.	TRBV18	13	TRBJ1-2	TRBD1	TGTGCCAGCTCGCCCGACAGGGGCTATGGCTACACCTTC	CASSPDRGYGYTF
.	TRBV11-2	15	TRBJ1-1	TRBD1	TGTGCCAGCAGCTTAGGGACAGGAATGAACACTGAAGCTTTCTTT	CASSLGTGMNTEAFF
.	TRBV30	15	TRBJ1-6	TRBD1	TGTGCCTGGCAAGATCGGACAGGGGGGAATTCACCCCTCCACTTT	CAWQDRTGGNSPLHF
.	TRBV7-2	15	TRBJ2-2	TRBD1	TGTGCCAGCAGCTCAAACAGGGGTCCCACCGGGGAGCTGTTTTTT	CASSSNRGPTGELFF
.	TRBV6-5	15	TRBJ2-7	.	TGTGCCAGCAGCCGCTTACTAGGGGGGACCTACGAGCAGTACTTC	CASSRLLGGTYEQYF
once	TRBV6-5	15	TRBJ2-2	.	TGTGCCAGCAGCCCCGCGGGGACCGGAACCGGGGAGCTGTTTTTT	CASSPAGTGTGELFF
.	TRBV15	12	TRBJ1-6	.	TGTGCCACCAGCAGAGAAAATTCACCCCTCCACTTT	CATSRENSPLHF
.	TRBV9	14	TRBJ1-2	.	TGTGCCAGCAGCGTAGGTCCAGGGGACGGGGGCTACACCTTC	CASSVGPGDGGYTF
.	TRBV2	13	TRBJ2-4	TRBD1	TGTGCCAGCACCTACGGACAGGCAAACATTCAGTACTTC	CASTYGQANIQYF
.	TRBV6-5	14	TRBJ1-6	.	TGTGCCAGCAGTTACCTCGCAGGGGCCTCACCCCTCCACTTT	CASSYLAGASPLHF
.	TRBV11-2	17	TRBJ1-1	.	TGTGCCAGCAGCTCCCCTTCAGGGTCCAACGGAGGAACTGAAGCTTTCTTT	CASSSPSGSNGGTEAFF
.	TRBV12-5	13	TRBJ1-2	.	TGTGCTAGTGGTTTGAGGGCTAACTATGGCTACACCTTC	CASGLRANYGYTF
few	TRBV7-2	14	TRBJ1-5	.	TGTGCCAGCAGCTTAGGGGGTTTCAATCAGCCCCAGCATTTT	CASSLGGFNQPQHF
.	TRBV19	13	TRBJ2-4	.	TGTGCCAGTAGTATTTCGGATTTAAACATTCAGTACTTC	CASSISDLNIQYF
.	TRBV9	17	TRBJ1-1	TRBD1	TGTGCCAGCAGCGTTTTTTCTCCGGGACAGTCGAACACTGAAGCTTTCTTT	CASSVFSPGQSNTEAFF
.	TRBV18	15	TRBJ1-5	.	TGTGCCAGCTCACCAGTGGGGCAGGGCAATCAGCCCCAGCATTTT	CASSPVGQGNQPQHF
.	TRBV7-9	14	TRBJ2-3	.	TGTGCCAGCAGCATAGGGGTGATCGCAGATACGCAGTATTTT	CASSIGVIADTQYF
few	TRBV7-3	13	TRBJ2-5	TRBD2	TGTGCCAGCAGCTTCAGGGAGGGGGAGACCCAGTACTTC	CASSFREGETQYF
.	TRBV10-2	17	TRBJ1-6	TRBD1	TGCGCCAGCAAGACCAACAGGGGGCGCTCCTATAATTCACCCCTCCACTTT	CASKTNRGRSYNSPLHF
.	TRBV6-6	14	TRBJ1-3	.	TGTGCCAGCACTCAGATATCTTCTGGAAACACCATATATTTT	CASTQISSGNTIYF
.	TRBV9	13	TRBJ2-7	.	TGTGCCAGCAGCGCTAGCCCATCTGGCGAGCAGTACTTC	CASSASPSGEQYF
.	TRBV5-6	12	TRBJ1-2	.	TGTGCCAGCAGCTTAGAAGCCTATGGCTACACCTTC	CASSLEAYGYTF
.	TRBV29-1	13	TRBJ1-2	.	TGCAGCGTCCCTCAGGGGTTTCGGTATGGCTACACCTTC	CSVPQGFRYGYTF
.	TRBV19	13	TRBJ2-5	.	TGTGCCAGTAGTATACCGTCTCAAGAGACCCAGTACTTC	CASSIPSQETQYF
.	TRBV14	16	TRBJ2-3	.	TGTGCCAGCAGCCCCGCGACAAGCTCTCTCACAGATACGCAGTATTTT	CASSPATSSLTDTQYF
once	TRBV12-3/TRBV12-4	13	TRBJ2-7	.	TGTGCCAGCAGCGGACTGTACTCCTACGAGCAGTACTTC	CASSGLYSYEQYF
.	TRBV25-1	14	TRBJ1-6	TRBD1	TGTGCCAGCAGTGGGACAGGCGGGCAATCACCCCTCCACTTT	CASSGTGGQSPLHF
.	TRBV6-5	13	TRBJ1-2	TRBD1	TGTGCCAGCAGGATACAGGGGGCGATCGGCTACACCTTC	CASRIQGAIGYTF
.	TRBV5-1	16	TRBJ1-3	.	TGCGCCAGCAGCTTGATGCCCCCCACCTCTGGAAACACCATATATTTT	CASSLMPPTSGNTIYF
.	TRBV30	14	TRBJ2-7	TRBD1	TGTGCCTGGAGTGCCGGGACAGGGGTCTACGAGCAGTACTTC	CAWSAGTGVYEQYF
.	TRBV28	13	TRBJ2-1	.	TGTGCCAGCAGGCCGGGACGTAACAATGAGCAGTTCTTC	CASRPGRNNEQFF
.	TRBV10-3	15	TRBJ1-6	TRBD1	TGTGCCATCAGTAAGGGGGCGGGGGGGGAATCACCCCTCCACTTT	CAISKGAGGESPLHF
.	TRBV7-2	14	TRBJ2-7	TRBD1	TGTGCCAGCAGCTGGGGACAGGGGGCCTACGAGCAGTACTTC	CASSWGQGAYEQYF
once	TRBV4-1	17	TRBJ1-4	.	TGCGCCAGCAGCCAAGCAGGCCCCAGGGCTTCAAATGAAAAACTGTTTTTT	CASSQAGPRASNEKLFF
.	TRBV5-6	13	TRBJ1-2	.	TGTGCCAGCATCAGGAGGGGTGGAGATGGCTACACCTTC	CASIRRGGDGYTF
.	TRBV6-2/TRBV6-3	16	TRBJ2-2	TRBD2	TGTGCCAGCAGTCTTACTAGAGCGGGGATCACCGGGGAGCTGTTTTTT	CASSLTRAGITGELFF
.	TRBV30	14	TRBJ2-7	TRBD1	TGTGCCTGCCGACAGACAGGGTCTACCTACGAGCAGTACTTC	CACRQTGSTYEQYF
.	TRBV11-1	14	TRBJ1-1	.	TGTGCCAGCAATTACCGGGGCGCTTCCCCTGAAGCTTTCTTT	CASNYRGASPEAFF
.	TRBV7-2	14	TRBJ2-5	.	TGTGCCAGCAGGAGAACAGGGCATTCGGAGACCCAGTACTTC	CASRRTGHSETQYF
few	TRBV5-6	13	TRBJ1-1	.	TGTGCCAGCAGCTTGGATGTCAGCGAGGGAGCTTTCTTT	CASSLDVSEGAFF
.	TRBV7-2	15	TRBJ2-7	.	TGTGCCAGCAGCTTAGATCGGTCGGGGGCCTACGAGCAGTACTTC	CASSLDRSGAYEQYF
.	TRBV13	14	TRBJ1-1	TRBD1	TGTGCCAGCAGCGCGGGACAGGGCTACACTGAAGCTTTCTTT	CASSAGQGYTEAFF
.	TRBV6-2/TRBV6-3	18	TRBJ2-3	.	TGTGCCAGCAGTTTTAAGACCTCAGGGACTCCAAGCACAGATACGCAGTATTTT	CASSFKTSGTPSTDTQYF
.	TRBV6-2/TRBV6-3	14	TRBJ2-7	TRBD2	TGTGCCAGCAGCAAGCGGGGTATCTCCTACGAGCAGTACTTC	CASSKRGISYEQYF
.	TRBV5-1	16	TRBJ1-2	TRBD1	TGCGCCAGCAGCTTGGGACCTCCAGGGGGCAACTATGGCTACACCTTC	CASSLGPPGGNYGYTF
.	TRBV24-1	12	TRBJ1-2	.	TGTGCCACCAGTGAGAGAGGGGACGGCTACACCTTC	CATSERGDGYTF
.	TRBV20-1	15	TRBJ2-3	TRBD2	TGCAGTGCTAGTTTAACTAGCGGGAGGTCAGATACGCAGTATTTT	CSASLTSGRSDTQYF
.	TRBV19	14	TRBJ1-2	.	TGTGCCAGTAGTCCTGACAGCACCAACTATGGCTACACCTTC	CASSPDSTNYGYTF
once	TRBV27	15	TRBJ2-7	TRBD2	TGTGCCAGCAGTTTATCGTCTAGCGGCCCCTACGAGCAGTACTTC	CASSLSSSGPYEQYF